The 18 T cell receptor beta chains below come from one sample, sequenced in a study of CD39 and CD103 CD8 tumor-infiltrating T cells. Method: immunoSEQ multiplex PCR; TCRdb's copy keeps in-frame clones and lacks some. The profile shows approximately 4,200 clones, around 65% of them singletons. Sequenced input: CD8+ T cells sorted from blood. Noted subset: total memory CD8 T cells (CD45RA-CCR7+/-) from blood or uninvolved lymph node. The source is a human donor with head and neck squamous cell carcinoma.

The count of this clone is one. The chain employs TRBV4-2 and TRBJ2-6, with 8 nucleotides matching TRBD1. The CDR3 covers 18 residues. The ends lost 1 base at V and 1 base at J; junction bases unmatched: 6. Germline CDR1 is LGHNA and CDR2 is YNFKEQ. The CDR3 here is CASSQAEQGVSGANVLTF. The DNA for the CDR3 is TGTGCCAGCAGCCAAGCGGAACAGGGGGTATCTGGGGCCAACGTCCTGACTTTC.

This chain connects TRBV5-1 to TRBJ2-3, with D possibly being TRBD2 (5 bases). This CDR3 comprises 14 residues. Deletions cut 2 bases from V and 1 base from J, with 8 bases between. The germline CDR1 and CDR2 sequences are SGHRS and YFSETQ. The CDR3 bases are TGCGCCAGCAGCTTTTTGCGGGGCACAGATACGCAGTATTTT. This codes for CASSFLRGTDTQYF.

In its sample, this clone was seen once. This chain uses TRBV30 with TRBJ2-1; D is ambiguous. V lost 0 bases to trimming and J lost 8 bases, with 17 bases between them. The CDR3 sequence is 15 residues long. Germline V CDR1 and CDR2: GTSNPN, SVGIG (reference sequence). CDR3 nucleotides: TGTGCCTGGAGTGTAGGATTAGTCCCGGCGGATGAGCAGTTCTTC. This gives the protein CAWSVGLVPADEQFF.

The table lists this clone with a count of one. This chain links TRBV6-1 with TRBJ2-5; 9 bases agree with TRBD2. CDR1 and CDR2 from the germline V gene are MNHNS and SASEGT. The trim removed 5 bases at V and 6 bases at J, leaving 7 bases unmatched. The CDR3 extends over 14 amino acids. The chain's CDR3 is CASSSLAGRQTQYF. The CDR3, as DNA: TGTGCCAGCAGTTCCCTAGCGGGGAGACAGACCCAGTACTTC.

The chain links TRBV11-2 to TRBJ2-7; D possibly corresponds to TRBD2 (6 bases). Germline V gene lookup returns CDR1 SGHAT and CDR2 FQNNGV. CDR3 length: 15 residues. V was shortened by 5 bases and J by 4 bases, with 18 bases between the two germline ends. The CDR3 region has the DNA TGTGCCAGCAGCGTAATCCGGAGGGAACATTACGAGCAGTACTTC. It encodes CASSVIRREHYEQYF.

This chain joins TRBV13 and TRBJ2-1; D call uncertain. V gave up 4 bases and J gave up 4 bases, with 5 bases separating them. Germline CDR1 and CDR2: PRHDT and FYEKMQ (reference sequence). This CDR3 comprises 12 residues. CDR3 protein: CASSSGYNEQFF. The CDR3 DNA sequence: TGTGCCAGCAGCTCCGGTTACAATGAGCAGTTCTTC.

The CDR3, as DNA: TGTGCCAGCAGCGAGACAAGTACTGAAGCTTTCTTT. This translates into CASSETSTEAFF. The chain couples TRBV7-9 to TRBJ1-1; no clear D gene. CDR1 and CDR2 (germline): SEHNR, FQNEAQ (reference sequence). The CDR3 runs to 12 residues. V lost 5 bases, J lost 5 bases, and 9 bases lay in between.

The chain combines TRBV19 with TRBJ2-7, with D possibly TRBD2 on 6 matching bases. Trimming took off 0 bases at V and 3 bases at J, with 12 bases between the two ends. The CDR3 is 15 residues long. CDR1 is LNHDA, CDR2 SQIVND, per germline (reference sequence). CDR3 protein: CASSIDRGLDYEQYF. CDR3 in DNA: TGTGCCAGTAGTATAGATCGGGGACTGGACTACGAGCAGTACTTC. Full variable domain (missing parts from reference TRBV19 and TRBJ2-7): DGGITQSPKYLFRKEGQNVTLSCEQNLNHDAMYWYRQDPGQGLRLIYYSQIVNDFQKGDIAEGYSVSREKKESFPLTVTSAQKNPTAFYLCASSIDRGLDYEQYFGPGTRLTVT.

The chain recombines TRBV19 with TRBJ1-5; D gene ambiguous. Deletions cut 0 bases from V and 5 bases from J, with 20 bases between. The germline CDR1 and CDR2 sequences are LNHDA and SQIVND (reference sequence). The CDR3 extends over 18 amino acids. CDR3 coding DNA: TGTGCCAGTAGTATAGATCAAGAGAGGGATTCCCTTTATCAGCCCCAGCATTTT. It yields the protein CASSIDQERDSLYQPQHF.

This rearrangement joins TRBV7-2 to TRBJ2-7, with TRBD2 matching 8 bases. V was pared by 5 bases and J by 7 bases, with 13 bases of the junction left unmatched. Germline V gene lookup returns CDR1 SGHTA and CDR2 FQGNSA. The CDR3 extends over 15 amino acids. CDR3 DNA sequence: TGTGCCAGCAGCCTCTACGGGGGGGCCCCGGGGGAGCAGTACTTC. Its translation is CASSLYGGAPGEQYF.

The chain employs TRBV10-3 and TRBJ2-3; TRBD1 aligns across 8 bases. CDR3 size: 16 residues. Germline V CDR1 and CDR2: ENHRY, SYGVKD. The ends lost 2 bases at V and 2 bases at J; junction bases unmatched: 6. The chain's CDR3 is CAISEVTGGLTDTQYF. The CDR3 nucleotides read TGTGCCATCAGTGAGGTCACAGGGGGTCTCACAGATACGCAGTATTTT.

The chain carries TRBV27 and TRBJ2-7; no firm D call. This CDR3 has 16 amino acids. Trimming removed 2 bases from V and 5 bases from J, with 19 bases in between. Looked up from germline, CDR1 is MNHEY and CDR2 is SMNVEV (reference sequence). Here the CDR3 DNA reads TGTGCCAGCAGTTTAGGGTCCCCGAGGAATCCCCACGAGCAGTACTTC. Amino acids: CASSLGSPRNPHEQYF.

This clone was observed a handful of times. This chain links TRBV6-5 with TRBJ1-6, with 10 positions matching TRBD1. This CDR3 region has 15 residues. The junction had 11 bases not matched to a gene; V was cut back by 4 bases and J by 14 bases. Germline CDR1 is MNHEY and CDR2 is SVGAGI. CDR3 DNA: TGTGCCAGCAGTTCGAACCCGGGACAGGGGAGCACCCTCCACTTT. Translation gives CASSSNPGQGSTLHF.

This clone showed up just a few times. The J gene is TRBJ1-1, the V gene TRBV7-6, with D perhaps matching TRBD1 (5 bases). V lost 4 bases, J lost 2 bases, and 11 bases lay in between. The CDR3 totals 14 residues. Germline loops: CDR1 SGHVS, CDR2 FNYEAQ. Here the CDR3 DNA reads TGTGCCAGCAGCTCGCGGGGGATCAACACTGAAGCTTTCTTT. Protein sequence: CASSSRGINTEAFF.

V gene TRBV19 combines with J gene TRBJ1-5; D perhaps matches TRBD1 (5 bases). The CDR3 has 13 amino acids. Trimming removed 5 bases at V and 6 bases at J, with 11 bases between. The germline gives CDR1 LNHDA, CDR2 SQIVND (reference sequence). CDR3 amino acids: CASSPQGIQPQHF. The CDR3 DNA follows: TGTGCCAGTAGTCCGCAGGGAATTCAGCCCCAGCATTTT.

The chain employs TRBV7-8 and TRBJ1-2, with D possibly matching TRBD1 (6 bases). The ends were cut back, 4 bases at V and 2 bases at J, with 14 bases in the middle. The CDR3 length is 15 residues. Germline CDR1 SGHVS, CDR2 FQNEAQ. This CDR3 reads CASSSSGTQNYGYTF. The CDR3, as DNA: TGTGCCAGCAGCTCATCCGGGACACAAAACTATGGCTACACCTTC.

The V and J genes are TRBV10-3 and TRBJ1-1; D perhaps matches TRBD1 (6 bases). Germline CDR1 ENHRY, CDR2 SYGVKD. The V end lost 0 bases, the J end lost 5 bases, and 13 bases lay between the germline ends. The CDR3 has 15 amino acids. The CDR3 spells CAISESREGGTEAFF. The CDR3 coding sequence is TGTGCCATCAGTGAGTCCAGAGAGGGGGGGACTGAAGCTTTCTTT.

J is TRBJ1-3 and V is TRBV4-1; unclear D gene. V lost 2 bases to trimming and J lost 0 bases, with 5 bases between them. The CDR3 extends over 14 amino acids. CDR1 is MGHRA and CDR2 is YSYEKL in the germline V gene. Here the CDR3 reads CASSQYGSGNTIYF. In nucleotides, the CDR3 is TGCGCCAGCAGCCAATACGGCTCTGGAAACACCATATATTTT.